Listed here are 27 T cell receptor beta chains from one sample, sequenced in a study of blood T cell repertoires in COVID-19. This table comes from immunoSEQ multiplex PCR, and its TCRdb copy is limited to in-frame clones, with some not included. The table records 250,000 to 350,000 clones, around 92% of them present only once. What was sequenced was peripheral blood. These receptors were collected from a man younger than 30 who had recovered from COVID-19.

The chain employs TRBV6-5 and TRBJ2-1; D is perhaps TRBD1 (5 bases). CDR1 and CDR2 from the germline V gene are MNHEY and SVGAGI. Trimming removed 7 bases at V and 10 bases at J, with 8 bases between. This CDR3 has 10 amino acids. The CDR3 DNA reads TGTGCCAGCAAGGGGTACGAGCAGTTCTTC. Translated, it gives CASKGYEQFF.

The chain carries TRBV28 and TRBJ2-5; 7 nucleotides line up with TRBD1. The CDR3 sequence is 14 residues long. Germline CDR1 reads MDHEN; CDR2 reads SYDVKM. J lost 5 bases, V lost 5 bases, and 8 bases had no gene match. This CDR3 is CASSRSGGSETQYF. In DNA form, the CDR3 reads TGTGCCAGCAGTCGGTCAGGGGGTTCCGAGACCCAGTACTTC.

V usage is TRBV6-5 and J usage is TRBJ2-3; a weak D match, TRBD2 (5 bases). This CDR3 has 16 residues. CDR1 is MNHEY, CDR2 SVGAGI, per germline. V was clipped by 0 bases and J by 4 bases, with 14 bases between them. The CDR3 reads CASSYSRTPRADTQYF. The CDR3 DNA sequence: TGTGCCAGCAGTTACTCACGGACCCCGAGGGCAGATACGCAGTATTTT.

The chain links TRBV19 to TRBJ1-6, with D perhaps TRBD1 (5 bases). V lost 1 base to trimming and J lost 6 bases, with 10 bases between them. The CDR3 has 15 amino acids. The germline gives CDR1 LNHDA, CDR2 SQIVND (reference sequence). The CDR3 protein is CASSIGQGGNSPLHF. In DNA, the CDR3 is TGTGCCAGTAGTATAGGGCAGGGTGGTAATTCACCCCTCCACTTT. Supplemented by reference TRBV19 and TRBJ1-6, the full variable domain reads DGGITQSPKYLFRKEGQNVTLSCEQNLNHDAMYWYRQDPGQGLRLIYYSQIVNDFQKGDIAEGYSVSREKKESFPLTVTSAQKNPTAFYLCASSIGQGGNSPLHFGNGTRLTVT.

The chain joins TRBV7-3 to TRBJ1-2, with D possibly TRBD1 on 6 matching bases. V was pared by 6 bases and J by 4 bases, with 18 bases between. The CDR3 has 15 amino acids. Germline CDR1 SGHTA, CDR2 FQGTGA. CDR3 sequence: CASSPPPHRVYGYTF. The CDR3 nucleotides are TGTGCCAGCAGTCCCCCGCCACACAGGGTCTATGGCTACACCTTC.

The sample holds a few counts of this clone. The chain has TRBV20-1 and TRBJ1-2, with a tentative D call TRBD1 (5 bases). This CDR3 spans 12 amino acids. Trimming took 3 bases from V and 9 from J, leaving 14 bases between them. CDR1 is DFQATT and CDR2 is SNEGSKA in the germline V gene (reference sequence). DNA of the CDR3: TGCAGTGCTAGTGTACTGGGGGGTAGCTACACCTTC. Its protein product is CSASVLGGSYTF.

The V call is TRBV19, the J call TRBJ2-1; D is uncertain. Trimming removed 2 bases from V and 0 bases from J, with 11 bases in between. The length of the CDR3 is 16 residues. Germline CDR1 LNHDA, CDR2 SQIVND (reference sequence). This chain's CDR3 is CASSITLRSSYNEQFF. DNA of the CDR3: TGTGCCAGTAGTATAACCCTCCGGAGCTCCTACAATGAGCAGTTCTTC.

CDR3 region: CASSDPNYNEQFF. The CDR3 DNA reads as TGTGCCAGCAGTGATCCAAACTACAATGAGCAGTTCTTC. The chain uses TRBV6-1 and TRBJ2-1, with D uncertain. Trimming stripped 3 bases from V and 3 bases from J, with 6 bases between. The CDR3 length is 13 residues. Germline assignment: CDR1 MNHNS and CDR2 SASEGT.

This chain links TRBV2 with TRBJ2-1; D not certain. The CDR3 consists of 15 residues. Trimming removed 3 bases at V and 0 bases at J, with 9 bases between. CDR1 and CDR2 from the germline V gene are SNHLY and FYNNEI. The CDR3 DNA follows: TGTGCCAGCAGTGAGCCTATAAGCTCCTACAATGAGCAGTTCTTC. This gives the protein CASSEPISSYNEQFF.

The chain is built from TRBV19 and TRBJ1-2; D is unresolved. CDR3 length: 13 amino acids. Germline V gene data show CDR1 as LNHDA and CDR2 as SQIVND (reference sequence). The V end lost 0 bases, the J end lost 2 bases, and 4 bases lay between the germline ends. The CDR3 bases are TGTGCCAGTAGTATAGACAAAAACTATGGCTACACCTTC. Its protein product is CASSIDKNYGYTF.

The V gene is TRBV27, the J gene TRBJ2-3; TRBD1 matches at 10 bases. After removal of 4 bases from V and 6 bases from J, the junction contained 7 bases not matched to a gene. Per the germline V gene, CDR1 is MNHEY and CDR2 is SMNVEV (reference sequence). The CDR3 extends over 15 amino acids. The CDR3 loop reads CASSSRTGGWDTQYF. Written as DNA, the CDR3 is TGTGCCAGCAGTTCCCGGACAGGGGGGTGGGATACGCAGTATTTT.

The chain combines TRBV2 with TRBJ1-5; a possible D gene is TRBD1 (5 bases). The germline V and J ends were trimmed by 7 bases and 2 bases, with 21 bases remaining between them. Germline-derived CDR1 and CDR2 are SNHLY and FYNNEI. The CDR3 totals 17 residues. CDR3 nucleotides: TGTGCCAGCATGGACATGGGGCCCTGGCACGGCAATCAGCCCCAGCATTTT. Translation: CASMDMGPWHGNQPQHF.

A single count supports this clone. The chain recombines TRBV6-1 with TRBJ1-3; unclear D gene. CDR1 is MNHNS and CDR2 is SASEGT in the germline V gene. The ends were cut back, 4 bases at V and 0 bases at J, with 19 bases in the middle. This CDR3 has 18 amino acids. CDR3 nucleotide sequence: TGTGCCAGCAGTGCCCAGGAGAACCGAGGGTCCTCTGGAAACACCATATATTTT. Protein sequence: CASSAQENRGSSGNTIYF.

This clone has a single count. J is TRBJ2-1 and V is TRBV27, with 8 bases identical to TRBD2. The CDR3 is made up of 17 amino acids. CDR1 and CDR2 (germline): MNHEY, SMNVEV (reference sequence). With 1 base clipped from V and 8 bases from J, the junction kept 13 bases outside the gene matches. This CDR3 is CASSLYGVGREGHEQFF. CDR3 DNA: TGTGCCAGCAGTTTATACGGGGTAGGCCGGGAGGGCCATGAGCAGTTCTTC.

Only a few counts were recorded for this clone. The chain couples TRBV9 to TRBJ1-6, with a weak D call TRBD1 (5 bases). V was trimmed by 0 bases and J by 12 bases, leaving 7 bases between them. The germline gives CDR1 SGDLS, CDR2 YYNGEE. The CDR3 runs 12 residues. CDR3 residues: CASSVAGKPLHF. CDR3 nucleotide sequence: TGTGCCAGCAGCGTAGCAGGGAAACCCCTCCACTTT.

This chain links TRBV10-3 with TRBJ2-7, with 13 bases fitting TRBD2. In germline, CDR1 is ENHRY, CDR2 SYGVKD. CDR3 length: 16 residues. V shed 3 bases and J 1 base; nucleotides not matched to a gene: 3. The chain's CDR3 is CAISDPLAGGSYEQYF. In DNA, the CDR3 is TGTGCCATCAGTGACCCACTAGCGGGGGGGTCCTACGAGCAGTACTTC.

This clone was seen just once. This rearrangement joins TRBV19 to TRBJ2-2; 8 bases map to TRBD2. The V gene end was trimmed by 5 bases and the J gene end by 2 bases; junction bases not matched to a gene: 7. The CDR3 totals 16 residues. The V gene's germline CDR1 is LNHDA and CDR2 SQIVND (reference sequence). The CDR3 loop reads CASSPRTSHNTGELFF. CDR3 coding DNA: TGTGCCAGTAGTCCCCGGACTAGCCATAACACCGGGGAGCTGTTTTTT.

This rearrangement joins TRBV7-8 to TRBJ1-2; D uncertain. Germline lookup yields CDR1 SGHVS and CDR2 FQNEAQ. The V gene lost 5 bases and the J gene lost 1 base, with 11 bases spanning the gap. The CDR3 sequence is 14 residues long. Written as DNA, the CDR3 is TGTGCCAGCAGCGCAAGCGAGATTAACTATGGCTACACCTTC. The encoded protein is CASSASEINYGYTF.

In its sample, this clone was seen once. The chain joins TRBV15 to TRBJ1-5; D is uncertain. CDR1 and CDR2 (germline): LNHNV, YYDKDF (reference sequence). Trimming pared 3 bases from V and 1 base from J, leaving 10 bases between. This CDR3 spans 15 amino acids. Here the CDR3 reads CATSRGDGSNQPQHF. DNA for the CDR3: TGTGCCACCAGCAGGGGCGACGGAAGCAATCAGCCCCAGCATTTT.

The chain uses TRBV23-1 and TRBJ1-4; D unclear. TRBV23-1 is sorted into the ORF group, with uncertain function. The length of the CDR3 is 16 residues. The V gene lost 3 bases and the J gene lost 7 bases, with 18 bases spanning the gap. The CDR3 DNA reads TGCGCCAGCAGTCATTCACTCACCTACTTGTTTGAAAAACTGTTTTTT. Encoded protein: CASSHSLTYLFEKLFF.

The chain joins TRBV6-1 to TRBJ1-2, with D perhaps matching TRBD1 (5 bases). This CDR3 has 14 amino acids. Trimming removed 0 bases at V and 7 bases at J, with 12 bases between. Germline CDR1 MNHNS, CDR2 SASEGT. CDR3 bases: TGTGCCAGCAGTGAAGCTTTTCAGGGTGGTGGCTACACCTTC. Translating it yields CASSEAFQGGGYTF.

V and J are TRBV27 and TRBJ1-4; possibly TRBD1 for D (5 bases). V shed 1 base and J shed 4 bases, with 13 bases lying between them. Germline V gives CDR1 MNHEY, CDR2 SMNVEV (reference sequence). The CDR3 length is 16 residues. The CDR3 DNA follows: TGTGCCAGCAGTTTATTGGGGGGAATGGGTAATGAAAAACTGTTTTTT. Translating it yields CASSLLGGMGNEKLFF.

The chain joins TRBV25-1 to TRBJ2-7; the match to TRBD1 covers 9 bases. V lost 8 bases and J lost 2; bases outside the gene matches: 7. The CDR3 is made up of 14 amino acids. CDR1 is MGHDK, CDR2 SYGVNS, per germline. The CDR3: CASGRDRAPYEQYF. The CDR3 nucleotides read TGTGCCAGCGGTCGGGACAGGGCACCCTACGAGCAGTACTTC.

The V gene is TRBV20-1, the J gene TRBJ1-2; D call uncertain. Germline V gives CDR1 DFQATT, CDR2 SNEGSKA (reference sequence). The CDR3 spans 11 residues. V gave up 1 base and J gave up 8 bases, with 8 bases separating them. The CDR3 DNA reads TGCAGTGCTAGAGTACCGGAGGGCTACACCTTC. As protein: CSARVPEGYTF.

The chain links TRBV6-2 or TRBV6-3 to TRBJ2-2; TRBD2 matches at 8 bases. CDR1 is MNHEY, CDR2 SVGEGT, per germline. The CDR3 totals 17 residues. The V and J ends lost 3 bases and 4 bases, in that order; junction bases with no gene match: 10. The CDR3 region is CASSYLVLAESTGELFF. For the CDR3, the DNA is TGTGCCAGCAGTTATCTGGTACTAGCGGAATCCACCGGGGAGCTGTTTTTT.

This clone was found a few times. The chain combines TRBV14 with TRBJ2-2; no firm D call. Germline CDR1 and CDR2: SGHDN and FVKESK. The V end was cut by 0 bases, the J end by 1 base, with 3 bases between. There are 14 residues in the CDR3. The DNA of the CDR3 is TGTGCCAGCAGCCAAGACCTGAACACCGGGGAGCTGTTTTTT. Translated, it gives CASSQDLNTGELFF.

The genes are TRBV19 and TRBJ2-7; 8 bases align to TRBD1. V gave up 5 bases and J gave up 3 bases; unmatched junction bases: 9. This CDR3 is 15 amino acids long. Germline CDR1 reads LNHDA; CDR2 reads SQIVND (reference sequence). CDR3 nucleotides: TGTGCCAGTAGTGCCGGGGGACAGGAAAACTACGAGCAGTACTTC. It translates to CASSAGGQENYEQYF.